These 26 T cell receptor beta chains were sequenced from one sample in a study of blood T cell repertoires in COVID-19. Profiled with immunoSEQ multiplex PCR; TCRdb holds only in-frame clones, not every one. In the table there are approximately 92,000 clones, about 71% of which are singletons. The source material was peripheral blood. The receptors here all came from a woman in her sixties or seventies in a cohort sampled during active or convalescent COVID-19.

This CDR3 reads CASSRPGTSTDTQYF. The CDR3 bases are TGTGCCAGCAGCCGTCCCGGGACAAGTACAGATACGCAGTATTTT. V gene TRBV7-2 combines with J gene TRBJ2-3; D is possibly TRBD1 (6 bases). The CDR3 has 15 amino acids. Between the trimmed V and J ends, which lost 5 bases and 3 bases, there was a span of 15 bases. The V gene's germline CDR1 is SGHTA and CDR2 FQGNSA.

The CDR3 region is CASILINGGEQYF. CDR3 DNA: TGTGCCAGCATTTTAATCAACGGGGGCGAGCAGTACTTC. The V gene is TRBV6-5, the J gene TRBJ2-7; D may be TRBD2 (6 bases). V was pared by 7 bases and J by 6 bases, with 16 bases between. The germline V gene encodes CDR1 MNHEY and CDR2 SVGAGI. CDR3 length: 13 residues.

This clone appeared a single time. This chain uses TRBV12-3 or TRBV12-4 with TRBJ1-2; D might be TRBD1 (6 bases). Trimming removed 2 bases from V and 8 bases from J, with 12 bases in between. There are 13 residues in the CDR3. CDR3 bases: TGTGCCAGCAGTTTAACAGGGTCCTTGGGCTACACCTTC. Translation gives CASSLTGSLGYTF.

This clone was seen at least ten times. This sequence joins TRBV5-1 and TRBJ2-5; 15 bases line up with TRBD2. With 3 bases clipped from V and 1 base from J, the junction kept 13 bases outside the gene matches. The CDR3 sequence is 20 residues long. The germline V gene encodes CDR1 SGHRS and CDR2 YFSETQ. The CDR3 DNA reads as TGCGCCAGCAGCTCCCAAGGACTAGCGGGGGGGCTTTTCGGCCAAGAGACCCAGTACTTC. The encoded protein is CASSSQGLAGGLFGQETQYF.

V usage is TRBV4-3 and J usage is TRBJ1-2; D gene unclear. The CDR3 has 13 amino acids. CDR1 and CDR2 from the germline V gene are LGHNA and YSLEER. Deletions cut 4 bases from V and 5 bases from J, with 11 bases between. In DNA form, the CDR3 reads TGCGCCAGCAGCCCCGAGCGTAGTTATGGCTACACCTTC. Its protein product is CASSPERSYGYTF.

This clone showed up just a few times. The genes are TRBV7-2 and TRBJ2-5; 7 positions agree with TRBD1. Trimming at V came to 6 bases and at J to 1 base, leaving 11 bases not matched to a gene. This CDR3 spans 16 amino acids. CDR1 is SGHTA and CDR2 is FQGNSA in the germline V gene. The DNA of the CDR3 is TGTGCCAGCAGTTGGGCTGGGACAGTCCCCCAAGAGACCCAGTACTTC. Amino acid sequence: CASSWAGTVPQETQYF.

The CDR3 coding sequence is TGTGCCAGTAGCGAGACAGGGACGGCAAATGAAAAACTGTTTTTT. Residues: CASSETGTANEKLFF. The V call is TRBV6-5, the J call TRBJ1-4; TRBD1 matches 7 bases. V lost 9 bases and J lost 5; bases outside the gene matches: 12. This CDR3 has 15 amino acids. CDR1 is MNHEY and CDR2 is SVGAGI in the germline V gene.

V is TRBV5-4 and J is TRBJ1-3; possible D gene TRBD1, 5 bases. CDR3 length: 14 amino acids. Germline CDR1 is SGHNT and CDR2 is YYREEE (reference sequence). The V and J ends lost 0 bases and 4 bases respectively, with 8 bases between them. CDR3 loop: CASSLEGLGNTIYF. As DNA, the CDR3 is TGTGCCAGCAGCTTGGAGGGGCTCGGAAACACCATATATTTT.

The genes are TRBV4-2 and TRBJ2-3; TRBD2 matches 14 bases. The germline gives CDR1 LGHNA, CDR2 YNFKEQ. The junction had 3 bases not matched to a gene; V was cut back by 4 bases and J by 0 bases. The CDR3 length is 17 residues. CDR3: CASSRTSGGISTDTQYF. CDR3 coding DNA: TGTGCCAGCAGCCGGACTAGCGGGGGGATAAGCACAGATACGCAGTATTTT.

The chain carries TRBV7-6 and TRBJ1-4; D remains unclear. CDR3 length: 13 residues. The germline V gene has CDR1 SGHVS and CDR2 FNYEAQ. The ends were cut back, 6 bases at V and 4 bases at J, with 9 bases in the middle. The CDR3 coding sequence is TGTGCCAGCAGAGCACCTTTTAATGAAAAACTGTTTTTT. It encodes CASRAPFNEKLFF. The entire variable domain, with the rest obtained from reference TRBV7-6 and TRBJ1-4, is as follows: GAGVSQSPRYKVTKRGQDVALRCDPISGHVSLYWYRQALGQGPEFLTYFNYEAQQDKSGLPNDRFSAERPEGSISTLTIQRTEQRDSAMYRCASRAPFNEKLFFGSGTQLSVL.

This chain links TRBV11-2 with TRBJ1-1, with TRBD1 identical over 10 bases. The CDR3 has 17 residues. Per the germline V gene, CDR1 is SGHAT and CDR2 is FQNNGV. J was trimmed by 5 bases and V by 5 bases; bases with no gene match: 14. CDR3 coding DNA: TGTGCCAGCAGCCGACCGACAGGGGGCGCGTCCGGTACTGAAGCTTTCTTT. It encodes CASSRPTGGASGTEAFF.

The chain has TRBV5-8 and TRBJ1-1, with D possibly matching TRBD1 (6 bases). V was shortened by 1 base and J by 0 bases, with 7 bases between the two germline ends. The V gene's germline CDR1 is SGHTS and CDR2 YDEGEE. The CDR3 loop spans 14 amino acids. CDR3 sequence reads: CASSLWTVNTEAFF. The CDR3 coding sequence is TGTGCCAGCAGCTTGTGGACAGTGAACACTGAAGCTTTCTTT. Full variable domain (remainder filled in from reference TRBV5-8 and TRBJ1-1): EAGVTQSPTHLIKTRGQQATLRCSPISGHTSVYWYQQALGLGLQFLLWYDEGEERNRGNFPPRFSGRQFPNYSSELNVNALELEDSALYLCASSLWTVNTEAFFGQGTRLTVV.

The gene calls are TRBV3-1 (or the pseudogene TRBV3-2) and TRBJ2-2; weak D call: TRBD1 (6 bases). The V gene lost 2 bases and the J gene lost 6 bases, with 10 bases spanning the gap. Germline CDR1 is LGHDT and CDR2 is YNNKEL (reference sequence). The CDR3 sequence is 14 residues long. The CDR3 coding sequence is TGTGCCAGCAGCCAAAACAGGGTTGCCGGGGAGCTGTTTTTT. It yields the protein CASSQNRVAGELFF.

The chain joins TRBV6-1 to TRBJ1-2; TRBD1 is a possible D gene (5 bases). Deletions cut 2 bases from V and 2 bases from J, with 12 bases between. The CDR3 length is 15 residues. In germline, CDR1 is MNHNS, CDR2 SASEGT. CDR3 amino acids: CASSESGRVNYGYTF. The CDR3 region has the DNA TGTGCCAGCAGTGAATCTGGCAGGGTGAACTATGGCTACACCTTC.

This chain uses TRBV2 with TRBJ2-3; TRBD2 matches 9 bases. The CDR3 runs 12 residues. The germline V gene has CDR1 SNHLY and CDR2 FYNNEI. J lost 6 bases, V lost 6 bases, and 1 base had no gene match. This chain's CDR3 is CASRLAGDTQYF. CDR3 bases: TGTGCCAGCAGACTAGCGGGTGATACGCAGTATTTT.

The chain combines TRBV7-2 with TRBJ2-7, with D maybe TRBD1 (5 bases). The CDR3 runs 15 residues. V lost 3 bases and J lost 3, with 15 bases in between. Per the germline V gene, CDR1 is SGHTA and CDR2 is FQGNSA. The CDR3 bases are TGTGCCAGCAGCTTTGATATGGCAGGGATCTACGAGCAGTACTTC. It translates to CASSFDMAGIYEQYF. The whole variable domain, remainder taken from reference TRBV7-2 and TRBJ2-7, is GAGVSQSPSNKVTEKGKDVELRCDPISGHTALYWYRQSLGQGLEFLIYFQGNSAPDKSGLPSDRFSAERTGGSVSTLTIQRTQQEDSAVYLCASSFDMAGIYEQYFGPGTRLTVT.

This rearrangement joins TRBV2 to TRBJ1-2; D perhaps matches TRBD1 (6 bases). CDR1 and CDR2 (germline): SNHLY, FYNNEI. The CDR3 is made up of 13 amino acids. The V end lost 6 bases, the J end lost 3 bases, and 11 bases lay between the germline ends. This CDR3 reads CASRPTGYYGYTF. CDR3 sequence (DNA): TGTGCCAGCAGGCCCACAGGGTACTATGGCTACACCTTC.

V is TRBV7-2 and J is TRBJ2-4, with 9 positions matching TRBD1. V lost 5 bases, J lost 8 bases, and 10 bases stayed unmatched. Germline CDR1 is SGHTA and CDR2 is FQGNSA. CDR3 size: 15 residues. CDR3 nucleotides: TGTGCCAGCAGCCTTGAACCGGGACAGGGCTACATTCAGTACTTC. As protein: CASSLEPGQGYIQYF.

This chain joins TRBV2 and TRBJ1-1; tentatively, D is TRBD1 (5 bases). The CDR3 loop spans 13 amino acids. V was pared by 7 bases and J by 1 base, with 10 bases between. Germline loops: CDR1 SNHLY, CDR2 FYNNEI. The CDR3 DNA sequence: TGTGCCAGCAACCGGGACTGGAACACTGAAGCTTTCTTT. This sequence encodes CASNRDWNTEAFF.

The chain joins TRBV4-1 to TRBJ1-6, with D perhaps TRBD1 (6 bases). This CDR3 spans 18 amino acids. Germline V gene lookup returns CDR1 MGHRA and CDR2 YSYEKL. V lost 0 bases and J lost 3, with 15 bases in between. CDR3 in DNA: TGCGCCAGCAGCCAAGATTTGGGGGCAGCCTTCTATAATTCACCCCTCCACTTT. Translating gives CASSQDLGAAFYNSPLHF.

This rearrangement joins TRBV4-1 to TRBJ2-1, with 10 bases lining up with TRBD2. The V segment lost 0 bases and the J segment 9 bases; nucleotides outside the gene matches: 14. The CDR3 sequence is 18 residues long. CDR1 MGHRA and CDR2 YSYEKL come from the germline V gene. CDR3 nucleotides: TGCGCCAGCAGCCAAGATGCCGCGGCTAGCGGGGGTTATGGTGAGCAGTTCTTC. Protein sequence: CASSQDAAASGGYGEQFF.

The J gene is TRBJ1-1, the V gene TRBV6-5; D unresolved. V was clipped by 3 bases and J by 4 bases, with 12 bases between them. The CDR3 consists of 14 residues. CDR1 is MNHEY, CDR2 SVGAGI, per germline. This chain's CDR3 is CASSYRRVGTEAFF. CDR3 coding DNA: TGTGCCAGCAGTTATAGGCGGGTGGGCACTGAAGCTTTCTTT.

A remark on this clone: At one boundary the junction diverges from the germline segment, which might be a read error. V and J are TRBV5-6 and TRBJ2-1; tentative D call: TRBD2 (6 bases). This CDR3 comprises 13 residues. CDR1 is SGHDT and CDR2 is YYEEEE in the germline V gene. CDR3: CASSTIHRDFELF. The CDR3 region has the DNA TGTGCCAGCAGCACTATTCATCGGGACTTTGAGCTCTTC.

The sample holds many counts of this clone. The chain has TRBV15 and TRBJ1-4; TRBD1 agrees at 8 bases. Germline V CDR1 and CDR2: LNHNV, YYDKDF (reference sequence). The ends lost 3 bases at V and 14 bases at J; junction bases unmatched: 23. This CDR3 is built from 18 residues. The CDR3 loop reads CATSSILYRTGSGVSLFF. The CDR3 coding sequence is TGTGCCACCAGCAGTATCTTATACCGGACAGGGTCAGGAGTTAGTCTGTTTTTT.

The CDR3 reads CASSLGGRYEQYF. CDR3 nucleotides: TGCGCCAGCAGCTTGGGGGGCCGTTACGAGCAGTACTTC. V gene TRBV5-1 combines with J gene TRBJ2-7; tentatively, D is TRBD1 (5 bases). There are 13 residues in the CDR3. From germline, CDR1 is SGHRS and CDR2 YFSETQ. Trimming pared 0 bases from V and 4 bases from J, leaving 8 bases between.

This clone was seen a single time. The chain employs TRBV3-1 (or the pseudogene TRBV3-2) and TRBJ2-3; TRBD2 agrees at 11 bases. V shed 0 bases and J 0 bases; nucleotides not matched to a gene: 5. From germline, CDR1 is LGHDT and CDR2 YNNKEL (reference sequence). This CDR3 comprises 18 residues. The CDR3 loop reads CASSQEGTSGKSTDTQYF. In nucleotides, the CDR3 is TGTGCCAGCAGCCAAGAAGGGACTAGCGGAAAGAGCACAGATACGCAGTATTTT.